These 10 T cell receptor beta chains came from one sample sequenced in a study of OX40 agonist ivuxolimab in advanced cancers. Only in-frame clones appear in the TCRdb table, and some are missing; sequencing was by immunoSEQ multiplex PCR. The sample has under 85,000 clones, 94% seen once. The specimen was CD4+ or CD8+ T cells sorted from blood, collected in a trial of the OX40 agonist ivuxolimab. These receptors were collected from an adult with an advanced solid tumor such as melanoma, head and neck, liver or kidney cancer.

The J gene is TRBJ2-7, the V gene TRBV7-2, with D unclear. With 1 base removed from V and 2 bases from J, the gap between germline ends came to 6 bases. The CDR3 contains 13 residues. In germline, CDR1 is SGHTA, CDR2 FQGNSA. The CDR3: CASSLGRTYEQYF. DNA of the CDR3: TGTGCCAGCAGCTTAGGCAGAACCTACGAGCAGTACTTC.

This chain joins TRBV11-2 and TRBJ1-3; no clear D gene. This CDR3 comprises 17 residues. The V end was cut by 0 bases, the J end by 0 bases, with 12 bases between. Germline assignment: CDR1 SGHAT and CDR2 FQNNGV. CDR3 protein: CASSLDGSGYSGNTIYF. DNA for the CDR3: TGTGCCAGCAGCTTAGATGGAAGCGGGTACTCTGGAAACACCATATATTTT.

The chain is built from TRBV7-2 and TRBJ2-1; D remains unclear. The V end was cut by 1 base, the J end by 7 bases, with 8 bases between. The CDR3 is 13 amino acids. Germline values: CDR1 SGHTA, CDR2 FQGNSA. Here the CDR3 reads CASSLELANEQFF. The CDR3 nucleotides are TGTGCCAGCAGCTTAGAACTTGCAAATGAGCAGTTCTTC.

V is TRBV7-9 and J is TRBJ2-5, with D perhaps matching TRBD2 (5 bases). The CDR3 runs 15 residues. Germline assignment: CDR1 SEHNR and CDR2 FQNEAQ (reference sequence). Trimming removed 3 bases from V and 2 bases from J, with 13 bases in between. DNA for the CDR3: TGTGCCAGCAGCTTTCCCCCCGGGGTACAAGAGACCCAGTACTTC. Its protein is CASSFPPGVQETQYF.

The chain is built from TRBV5-1 and TRBJ1-2; D may be TRBD1 (5 bases). From germline, CDR1 is SGHRS and CDR2 YFSETQ. The CDR3 runs 14 residues. V lost 4 bases, J lost 6 bases, and 16 bases lay in between. This CDR3 reads CASSPPAGGDGYTF. The CDR3 DNA sequence: TGCGCCAGCAGCCCGCCCGCGGGGGGGGATGGCTACACCTTC.

V and J are TRBV27 and TRBJ1-1; D is perhaps TRBD1 (5 bases). This CDR3 region has 15 residues. Germline V gives CDR1 MNHEY, CDR2 SMNVEV (reference sequence). V lost 3 bases and J 0 bases, leaving 11 bases between the germline ends. The DNA for the CDR3 is TGTGCCAGCAGTTTGGGGTGGGGCCTGAACACTGAAGCTTTCTTT. Translated, it gives CASSLGWGLNTEAFF.

The chain joins TRBV29-1 to TRBJ2-1, with 16 bases fitting TRBD2. Germline values: CDR1 SQVTM, CDR2 ANQGSEA. The CDR3 spans 15 residues. Losses at the gene ends were 6 bases for V and 4 bases for J; bases not matched to a gene: 3. Here the CDR3 DNA reads TGCAGCGTAGGGACTAGCGGGAGGGCGTACAATGAGCAGTTCTTC. It encodes CSVGTSGRAYNEQFF.

V is TRBV19 and J is TRBJ2-1; the D gene is possibly TRBD2 (6 bases). CDR3 size: 15 residues. V lost 3 bases and J 5 bases, leaving 14 bases between the germline ends. CDR1 and CDR2 from the germline V gene are LNHDA and SQIVND (reference sequence). As DNA, the CDR3 is TGTGCCAGTAGTATCTGGGCGGGACCCAACAATGAGCAGTTCTTC. Amino acid sequence: CASSIWAGPNNEQFF.

The rearrangement joins TRBV27 to TRBJ2-6; 7 bases are shared with TRBD2. Trimming at V came to 3 bases and at J to 0 bases, leaving 5 bases not matched to a gene. In germline, CDR1 is MNHEY, CDR2 SMNVEV (reference sequence). This CDR3 has 17 amino acids. The CDR3 region is CASSFPGEGSGANVLTF. The CDR3 DNA is TGTGCCAGCAGTTTTCCCGGGGAGGGCTCTGGGGCCAACGTCCTGACTTTC.

The V gene is TRBV9, the J gene TRBJ2-7, with TRBD1 matching 8 bases. Germline V gives CDR1 SGDLS, CDR2 YYNGEE. V was pared by 3 bases and J by 6 bases, with 8 bases of the junction left unmatched. This CDR3 has 14 residues. CDR3 sequence reads: CASSAGTGVVEQYF. CDR3 sequence (DNA): TGTGCCAGCAGCGCCGGGACAGGCGTCGTCGAGCAGTACTTC.